This T cell receptor beta chain came from a study of shared clonotypes between healthy human individuals. About the research overall: Researchers drew samples from two women and three men aged 18 to 49.

This table comes from immunoSEQ multiplex PCR, and its TCRdb copy is limited to in-frame clones, with some not included. The table shows approximately 980,000 clones, with about 80% occurring only once. V shed 6 bases and J 8 bases; nucleotides not matched to a gene: 5. Germline values: CDR1 SGHDT, CDR2 YYEEEE. This CDR3 region has 13 residues. Recent acute infections and vaccinations were absent in the healthy HIV-negative adult donors. The material sequenced was memory CD4+ T cells sorted from blood. The subset here: CD45RA-negative fraction. The rearrangement links TRBV5-6 to TRBJ2-1, with 10 bases aligning to TRBD1. The TCR sequence derives from a man aged 18 to 29 in good health. DNA of the CDR3: TGTGCCAGCAACAGACAGGGGGCACATGAGCAGTTCTTC. This translates into CASNRQGAHEQFF. The whole variable domain, remainder taken from reference TRBV5-6 and TRBJ2-1, is DAGVTQSPTHLIKTRGQQVTLRCSPKSGHDTVSWYQQALGQGPQFIFQYYEEEERQRGNFPDRFSGHQFPNYSSELNVNALLLGDSALYLCASNRQGAHEQFFGPGTRLTVL.